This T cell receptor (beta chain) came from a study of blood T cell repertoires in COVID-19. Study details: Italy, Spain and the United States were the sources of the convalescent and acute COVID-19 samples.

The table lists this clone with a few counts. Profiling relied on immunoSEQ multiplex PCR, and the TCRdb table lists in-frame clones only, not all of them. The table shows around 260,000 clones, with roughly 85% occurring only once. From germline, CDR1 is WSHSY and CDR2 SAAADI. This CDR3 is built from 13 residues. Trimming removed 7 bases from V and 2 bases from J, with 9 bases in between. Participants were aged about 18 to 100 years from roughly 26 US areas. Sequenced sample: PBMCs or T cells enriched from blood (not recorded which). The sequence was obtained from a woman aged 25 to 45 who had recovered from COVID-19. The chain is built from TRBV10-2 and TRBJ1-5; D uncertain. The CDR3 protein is CASTLGGNQPQHF. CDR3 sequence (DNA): TGCGCCAGCACCCTCGGGGGCAATCAGCCCCAGCATTTT.